Sequencing of this T cell receptor (beta chain) was carried out in a study of T cell responses to AZD1222 COVID-19 vaccine. Study conclusions and caveats: Reports indicate that nearly half of spike-specific TCRs are directed at unmutated variant regions. Spike-specific TCRs gained breadth and depth after people received two AZD1222 doses.

Here immunoSEQ multiplex PCR was the method, and the copy in TCRdb shows in-frame clones only, minus some. The sample lists 65,000 to 95,000 clones, 85% occurring once. As for this clone: Its antigen remains unidentified. At the DNA level, this CDR3 is encoded by other sequences in the same sample as well.

The germline CDR1 and CDR2 sequences are LNHNV and YYDKDF (reference sequence). V lost 1 base to trimming and J lost 8 bases; unmatched junction nucleotides: 6. This CDR3 is 15 amino acids long. The chain joins TRBV15 to TRBJ1-4, with 8 bases matching TRBD1. The receptor's source is an adult in good health. The input for sequencing was peripheral blood, taken on day 0 of AZD1222 vaccination. The CDR3 sequence: CATSRGGQGGEKLFF. CDR3 sequence (DNA): TGTGCCACCAGCAGAGGAGGACAGGGTGGGGAAAAACTGTTTTTT.